The 3 T cell receptor beta chains presented below share a single source sample, sequenced in a study of cytomegalovirus exposure and HLA in healthy donors. In the PCR, 60 Vbeta and 13 Jbeta primers were used. Profiled with immunoSEQ multiplex PCR; TCRdb holds only in-frame clones, not every one. The sample records about 220,000 clones, roughly 82% being singletons. The sequenced sample was PBMCs. The source is a man in his forties or fifties in good health and CMV-seropositive.

Only one count was recorded for this clone. The chain couples TRBV29-1 to TRBJ2-1; 8 positions match TRBD1. The CDR3 consists of 14 residues. V lost 3 bases to trimming and J lost 4 bases; unmatched junction nucleotides: 5. Germline CDR1 is SQVTM and CDR2 is ANQGSEA. The CDR3, as DNA: TGCAGCGTTGAGAGACAGGGGAGTTACAATGAGCAGTTCTTC. Protein sequence: CSVERQGSYNEQFF.

The chain couples TRBV27 to TRBJ2-1; perhaps TRBD1 as D (6 bases). The length of the CDR3 is 13 residues. V was cut by 2 bases and J by 7 bases, with 9 bases left in between. CDR1 is MNHEY, CDR2 SMNVEV, per germline (reference sequence). CDR3 coding DNA: TGTGCCAGCAGTTTACAGGGGTGGAATGAGCAGTTCTTC. Protein product: CASSLQGWNEQFF.

In nucleotides, the CDR3 is TGTGCCTGGAGGGGCGGAAACACCATATATTTT. Encoded protein: CAWRGGNTIYF. The V gene is TRBV30, the J gene TRBJ1-3, with unresolved D. V was shortened by 3 bases and J by 4 bases, with 4 bases between the two germline ends. The germline V gene encodes CDR1 GTSNPN and CDR2 SVGIG (reference sequence). The CDR3 loop spans 11 amino acids.